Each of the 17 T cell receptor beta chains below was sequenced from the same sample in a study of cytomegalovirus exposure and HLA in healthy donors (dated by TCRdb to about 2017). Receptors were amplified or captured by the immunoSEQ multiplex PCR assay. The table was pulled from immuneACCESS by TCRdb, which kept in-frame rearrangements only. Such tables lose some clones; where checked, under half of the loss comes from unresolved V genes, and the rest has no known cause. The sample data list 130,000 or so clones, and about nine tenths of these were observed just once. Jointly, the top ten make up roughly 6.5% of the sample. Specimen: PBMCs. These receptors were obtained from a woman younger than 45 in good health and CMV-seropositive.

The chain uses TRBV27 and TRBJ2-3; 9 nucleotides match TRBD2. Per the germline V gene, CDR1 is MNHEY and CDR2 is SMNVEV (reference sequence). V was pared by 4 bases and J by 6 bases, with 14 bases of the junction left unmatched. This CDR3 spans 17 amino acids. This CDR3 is CASSSPPRAGGPDTQYF. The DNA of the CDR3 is TGTGCCAGCAGTTCCCCACCCCGTGCGGGGGGGCCTGATACGCAGTATTTT.

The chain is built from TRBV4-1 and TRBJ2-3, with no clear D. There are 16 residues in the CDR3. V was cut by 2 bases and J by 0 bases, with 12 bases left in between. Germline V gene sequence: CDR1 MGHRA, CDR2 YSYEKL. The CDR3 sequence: CASSQIGRSSTDTQYF. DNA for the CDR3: TGCGCCAGCAGCCAAATCGGTCGCTCTAGCACAGATACGCAGTATTTT.

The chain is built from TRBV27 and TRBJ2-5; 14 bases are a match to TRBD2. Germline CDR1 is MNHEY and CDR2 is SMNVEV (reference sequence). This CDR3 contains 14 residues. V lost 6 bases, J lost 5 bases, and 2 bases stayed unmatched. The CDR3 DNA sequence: TGTGCCAGCAGGCGACTAGCGGGGGGGGAGACCCAGTACTTC. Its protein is CASRRLAGGETQYF.

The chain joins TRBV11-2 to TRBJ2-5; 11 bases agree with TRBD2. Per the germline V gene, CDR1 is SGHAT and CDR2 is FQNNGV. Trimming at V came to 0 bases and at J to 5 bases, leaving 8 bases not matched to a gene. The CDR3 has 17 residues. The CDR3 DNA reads TGTGCCAGCAGCTTAGATCGTTTAGCGGGGGGGCGGGAGACCCAGTACTTC. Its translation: CASSLDRLAGGRETQYF. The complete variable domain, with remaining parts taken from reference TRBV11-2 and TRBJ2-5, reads EAGVAQSPRYKIIEKRQSVAFWCNPISGHATLYWYQQILGQGPKLLIQFQNNGVVDDSQLPKDRFSAERLKGVDSTLKIQPAKLEDSAVYLCASSLDRLAGGRETQYFGPGTRLLVL.

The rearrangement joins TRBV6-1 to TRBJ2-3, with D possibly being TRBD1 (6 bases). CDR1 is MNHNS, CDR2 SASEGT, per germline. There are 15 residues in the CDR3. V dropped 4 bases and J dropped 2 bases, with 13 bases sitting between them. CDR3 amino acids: CASSAARGYTDTQYF. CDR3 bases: TGTGCCAGCAGTGCTGCCAGGGGCTACACAGATACGCAGTATTTT.

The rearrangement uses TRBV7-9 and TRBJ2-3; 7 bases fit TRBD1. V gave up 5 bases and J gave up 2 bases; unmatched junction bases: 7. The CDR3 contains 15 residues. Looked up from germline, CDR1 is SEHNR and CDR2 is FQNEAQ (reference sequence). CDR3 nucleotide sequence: TGTGCCAGCAGCCCCTACAGGGGTTCCACAGATACGCAGTATTTT. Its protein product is CASSPYRGSTDTQYF.

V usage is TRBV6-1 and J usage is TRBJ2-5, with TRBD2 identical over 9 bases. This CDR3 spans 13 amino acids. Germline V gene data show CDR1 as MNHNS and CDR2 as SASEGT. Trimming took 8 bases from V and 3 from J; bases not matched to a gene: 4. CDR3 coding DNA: TGTGCCAGCTCTAGCGGGGAAAAAGAGACCCAGTACTTC. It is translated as CASSSGEKETQYF.

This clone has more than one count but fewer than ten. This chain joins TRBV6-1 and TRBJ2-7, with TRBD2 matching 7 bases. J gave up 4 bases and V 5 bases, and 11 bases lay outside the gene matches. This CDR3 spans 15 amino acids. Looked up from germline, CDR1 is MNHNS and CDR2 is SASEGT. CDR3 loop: CASSTSSGSHYEQYF. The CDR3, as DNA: TGTGCCAGCAGTACCTCTAGCGGCTCTCATTACGAGCAGTACTTC.

The CDR3 sequence is CASSYSRDRLEKLFF. The CDR3 DNA sequence: TGTGCCAGCAGTTACTCGAGGGACAGGTTGGAAAAACTGTTTTTT. The J gene is TRBJ1-4, the V gene TRBV6-5; 8 nucleotides align to TRBD1. CDR1 MNHEY and CDR2 SVGAGI come from the germline V gene. The V segment lost 0 bases and the J segment 8 bases; nucleotides outside the gene matches: 5. The CDR3 is 15 amino acids.

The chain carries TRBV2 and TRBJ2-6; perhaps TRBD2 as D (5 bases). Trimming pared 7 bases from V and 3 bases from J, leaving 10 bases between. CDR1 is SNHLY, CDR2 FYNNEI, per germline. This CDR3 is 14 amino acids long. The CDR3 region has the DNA TGTGCCAGCAATCCGGGGAGTGGGGCCAACGTCCTGACTTTC. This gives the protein CASNPGSGANVLTF.

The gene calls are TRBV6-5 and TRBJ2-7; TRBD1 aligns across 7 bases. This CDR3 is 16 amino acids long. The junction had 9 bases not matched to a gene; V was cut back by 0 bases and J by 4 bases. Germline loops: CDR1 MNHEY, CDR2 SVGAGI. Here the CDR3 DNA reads TGTGCCAGCAGTTACTCGAGTAGGGGCAGGGGGTACGAGCAGTACTTC. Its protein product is CASSYSSRGRGYEQYF.

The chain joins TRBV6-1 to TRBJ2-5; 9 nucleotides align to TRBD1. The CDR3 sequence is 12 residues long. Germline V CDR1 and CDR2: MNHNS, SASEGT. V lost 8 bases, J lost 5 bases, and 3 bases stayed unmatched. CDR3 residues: CASHRGHETQYF. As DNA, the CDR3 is TGTGCCAGCCACAGGGGGCACGAGACCCAGTACTTC.

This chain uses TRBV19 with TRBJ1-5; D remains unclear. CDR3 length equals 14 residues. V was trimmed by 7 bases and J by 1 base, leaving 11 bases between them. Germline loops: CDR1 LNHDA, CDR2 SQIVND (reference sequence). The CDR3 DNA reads TGTGCCAGTATCGACTACGGAAGCAATCAGCCCCAGCATTTT. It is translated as CASIDYGSNQPQHF.

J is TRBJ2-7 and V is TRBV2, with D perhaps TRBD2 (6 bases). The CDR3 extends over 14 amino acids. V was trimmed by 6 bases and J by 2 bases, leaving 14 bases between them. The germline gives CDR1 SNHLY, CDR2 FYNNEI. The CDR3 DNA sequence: TGTGCCAGCAGACCGGGGGTTACGGCCTACGAGCAGTACTTC. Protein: CASRPGVTAYEQYF.

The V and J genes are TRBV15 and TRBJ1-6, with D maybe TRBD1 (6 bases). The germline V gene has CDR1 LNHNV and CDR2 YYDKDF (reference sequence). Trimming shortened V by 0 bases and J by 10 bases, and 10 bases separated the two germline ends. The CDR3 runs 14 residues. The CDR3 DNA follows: TGTGCCACCAGCAGAGACAGGGGTGGGTCACCCCTCCACTTT. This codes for CATSRDRGGSPLHF.

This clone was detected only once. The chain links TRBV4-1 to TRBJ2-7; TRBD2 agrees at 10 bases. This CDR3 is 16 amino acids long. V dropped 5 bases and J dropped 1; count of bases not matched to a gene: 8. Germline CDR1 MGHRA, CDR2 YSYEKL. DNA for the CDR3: TGCGCCAGCAGCTATATACAACTAGCGGGGTCCTACGAGCAGTACTTC. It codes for CASSYIQLAGSYEQYF.

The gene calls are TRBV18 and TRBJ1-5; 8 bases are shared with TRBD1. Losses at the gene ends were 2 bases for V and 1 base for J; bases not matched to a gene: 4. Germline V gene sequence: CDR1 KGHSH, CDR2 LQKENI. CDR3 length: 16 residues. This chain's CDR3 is CASSPTGGRSNQPQHF. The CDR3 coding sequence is TGTGCCAGCTCACCAACAGGGGGTAGGAGCAATCAGCCCCAGCATTTT. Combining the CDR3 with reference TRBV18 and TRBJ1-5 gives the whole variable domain NAGVMQNPRHLVRRRGQEARLRCSPMKGHSHVYWYRQLPEEGLKFMVYLQKENIIDESGMPKERFSAEFPKEGPSILRIQQVVRGDSAAYFCASSPTGGRSNQPQHFGDGTRLSIL.